This TCR beta chain is from a study of T cell responses to AZD1222 COVID-19 vaccine. The length of the CDR3 is 11 residues. The V end was cut by 4 bases, the J end by 7 bases, with 8 bases between. Germline assignment: CDR1 SGHTA and CDR2 FQGNSA. The table lists this clone with a few counts. Its antigen remains unknown. Study results and caveats: Within unmutated variant regions lay the reported targets of nearly half of spike-specific TCRs. Donors were mostly white British, more females; clonal diversity possibly underestimated.

The protocol was immunoSEQ multiplex PCR, while the TCRdb copy is restricted to in-frame clones and leaves out a portion. The sample lists tens of thousands of clones, around 87% seen once, with roughly 29% in the top ten. The sequence derives from an adult in good health. The V call is TRBV7-2, the J call TRBJ2-7; TRBD2 is a possible D gene (5 bases). This material consisted of peripheral blood, taken on day 0 of AZD1222 vaccination. The CDR3 protein is CASSWRGEQYF. In DNA, the CDR3 is TGTGCCAGCAGCTGGAGAGGGGAGCAGTACTTC. The whole variable domain, filled in from reference TRBV7-2 and TRBJ2-7, reads GAGVSQSPSNKVTEKGKDVELRCDPISGHTALYWYRQSLGQGLEFLIYFQGNSAPDKSGLPSDRFSAERTGGSVSTLTIQRTQQEDSAVYLCASSWRGEQYFGPGTRLTVT.